This entry lists 20 T cell receptor beta chains sequenced from one sample in a study of cytomegalovirus exposure and HLA in healthy donors. Researchers ran the PCR with 60 Vbeta and 13 Jbeta primers. TCRdb's table, derived via immunoSEQ multiplex PCR, lists solely in-frame clones and lacks some. The table has fewer than 200,000 clones, 68% seen once. The sample comprised PBMCs. The receptors come from a woman aged 40 to 49 in good health and CMV-seropositive.

This clone was counted only a few times. Here the CDR3 reads CASSPALAGGQETQYF. The CDR3 nucleotides read TGCGCCAGCAGCCCCGCCCTAGCGGGGGGGCAAGAGACCCAGTACTTC. The rearrangement uses TRBV4-3 and TRBJ2-5; 12 bases line up with TRBD2. The CDR3 consists of 16 residues. The V gene end was trimmed by 4 bases and the J gene end by 2 bases; junction bases not matched to a gene: 5. CDR1 is LGHNA and CDR2 is YSLEER in the germline V gene.

This clone was observed a few times. J is TRBJ1-4 and V is TRBV4-3; D might be TRBD1 (6 bases). The CDR3 is made up of 17 amino acids. The V gene's germline CDR1 is LGHNA and CDR2 YSLEER. Trimming cost V 0 bases and J 6 bases, with 17 bases left between them. For the CDR3, the DNA is TGCGCCAGCAGCCAAGACTATACTCGGAACAGGGATGAAAAACTGTTTTTT. It specifies CASSQDYTRNRDEKLFF.

This chain links TRBV5-4 with TRBJ2-7; the match to TRBD1 covers 7 bases. The germline V gene has CDR1 SGHNT and CDR2 YYREEE (reference sequence). The ends lost 2 bases at V and 4 bases at J; junction bases unmatched: 0. This CDR3 is 12 amino acids long. DNA of the CDR3: TGTGCCAGCAGCTTACAGGGGTACGAGCAGTACTTC. It codes for CASSLQGYEQYF.

V is TRBV5-4 and J is TRBJ2-3, with 12 bases aligning to TRBD2. This CDR3 has 15 amino acids. The trim removed 3 bases at V and 4 bases at J, leaving 3 bases unmatched. From germline, CDR1 is SGHNT and CDR2 YYREEE (reference sequence). The CDR3 loop reads CASSSTSGRADTQYF. For the CDR3, the DNA is TGTGCCAGCAGCTCGACTAGCGGGAGAGCAGATACGCAGTATTTT. The full variable domain, its missing parts supplied by reference TRBV5-4 and TRBJ2-3, is ETGVTQSPTHLIKTRGQQVTLRCSSQSGHNTVSWYQQALGQGPQFIFQYYREEENGRGNFPPRFSGLQFPNYSSELNVNALELDDSALYLCASSSTSGRADTQYFGPGTRLTVL.

V is TRBV6-4 and J is TRBJ2-2; TRBD2 matches 9 bases. Germline trimming cut 6 bases from V and 5 bases from J; bases unmatched to any gene: 4. The CDR3 has 14 residues. Germline CDR1 reads MRHNA; CDR2 reads SNTAGT. CDR3 sequence reads: CASSRRGGTGELFF. In nucleotides, the CDR3 is TGTGCCAGCAGCCGGCGGGGGGGTACCGGGGAGCTGTTTTTT.

This clone came up once. The chain recombines TRBV19 with TRBJ2-1; TRBD1 is a possible D gene (8 bases). Trimming took 6 bases from V and 3 from J, leaving 21 bases between them. This CDR3 has 17 residues. Germline values: CDR1 LNHDA, CDR2 SQIVND (reference sequence). The CDR3 loop reads CASSPQGAGVGYNEQFF. CDR3 bases: TGTGCCAGTAGCCCTCAGGGGGCGGGGGTGGGCTACAATGAGCAGTTCTTC.

V usage is TRBV29-1 and J usage is TRBJ2-1, with TRBD2 matching over 10 bases. The J segment lost 1 base and the V segment lost 1 base, leaving 1 base of the junction unmatched. Looked up from germline, CDR1 is SQVTM and CDR2 is ANQGSEA. This CDR3 has 15 amino acids. The CDR3 here is CSVEASGRSYNEQFF. In DNA form, the CDR3 reads TGCAGCGTTGAAGCTAGCGGGAGATCCTACAATGAGCAGTTCTTC.

The chain employs TRBV25-1 and TRBJ2-2; D not resolved. V was trimmed by 1 base and J by 5 bases, leaving 5 bases between them. Germline V CDR1 and CDR2: MGHDK, SYGVNS. The CDR3 extends over 13 amino acids. The DNA of the CDR3 is TGTGCCAGCAGTGAATCCCTGACCGGGGAGCTGTTTTTT. Encoded protein: CASSESLTGELFF.

This chain joins TRBV28 and TRBJ2-3; TRBD1 matches 10 bases. Germline assignment: CDR1 MDHEN and CDR2 SYDVKM. CDR3 length: 15 residues. Germline trimming cut 3 bases from V and 1 base from J; bases unmatched to any gene: 1. CDR3 nucleotide sequence: TGTGCCAGCAGTTTCGGGACAGGGGGCACAGATACGCAGTATTTT. Translating gives CASSFGTGGTDTQYF.

This clone showed up just a few times. This sequence joins TRBV5-4 and TRBJ2-3, with 7 nucleotides matching TRBD2. The trim removed 4 bases at V and 2 bases at J, leaving 7 bases unmatched. This CDR3 has 15 amino acids. The germline CDR1 and CDR2 sequences are SGHNT and YYREEE (reference sequence). CDR3 in amino acids: CASSVGLSSTDTQYF. CDR3 nucleotide sequence: TGTGCCAGCAGCGTGGGACTATCCTCCACAGATACGCAGTATTTT.

The chain recombines TRBV5-1 with TRBJ2-1, with 7 nucleotides matching TRBD1. J lost 8 bases, V lost 4 bases, and 9 bases had no gene match. The CDR3 consists of 14 residues. Germline V CDR1 and CDR2: SGHRS, YFSETQ. CDR3 protein: CASSPGTALHEQFF. The CDR3 nucleotides read TGCGCCAGCAGCCCCGGGACAGCCCTTCATGAGCAGTTCTTC. Filled out from reference TRBV5-1 and TRBJ2-1, the complete variable domain reads KAGVTQTPRYLIKTRGQQVTLSCSPISGHRSVSWYQQTPGQGLQFLFEYFSETQRNKGNFPGRFSGRQFSNSRSEMNVSTLELGDSALYLCASSPGTALHEQFFGPGTRLTVL.

This chain connects TRBV7-8 to TRBJ1-6, with D possibly being TRBD1 (6 bases). In germline, CDR1 is SGHVS, CDR2 FQNEAQ. With 0 bases removed from V and 0 bases from J, the gap between germline ends came to 9 bases. This CDR3 is built from 17 residues. CDR3 in DNA: TGTGCCAGCAGCTTAGCGGGACACAGCTCCTATAATTCACCCCTCCACTTT. Its translation: CASSLAGHSSYNSPLHF.

The V and J genes are TRBV11-3 and TRBJ2-7, with 8 positions matching TRBD1. CDR3 length: 16 residues. The junction had 9 bases not matched to a gene; V was cut back by 2 bases and J by 3 bases. In germline, CDR1 is SGHNT, CDR2 YENEEA. CDR3 nucleotides: TGTGCCAGCAGCTTATTCCGGGGACAGGCGAGCTACGAGCAGTACTTC. It is translated as CASSLFRGQASYEQYF.

This rearrangement joins TRBV12-5 to TRBJ2-7, with TRBD2 matching 9 bases. The germline V gene has CDR1 LGHNT and CDR2 FRNRAP. V gave up 2 bases and J gave up 1 base; unmatched junction bases: 6. The CDR3 is 16 amino acids. The CDR3 DNA is TGTGCTAGTGGTTTGTTACTGAGCGGGGGGTCCTACGAGCAGTACTTC. Its translation is CASGLLLSGGSYEQYF.

About this clone: The junction does not match germline at one end; this may be a read error. V is TRBV7-9 and J is TRBJ2-7, with D tentatively TRBD2 (6 bases). CDR3 length equals 16 residues. Per germline, CDR1 SEHNR and CDR2 FQNEAQ (reference sequence). Written as DNA, the CDR3 is TGTTCCAGCAGCTTAGCTTTCGGAGGGTCCCCCTACGAGCAGTACTTC. It codes for CSSSLAFGGSPYEQYF.

This clone has only a few counts. The CDR3 region has the DNA TGTGCCAGCAGCCCGGGGACAGCCACAGATACGCAGTATTTT. Its translation: CASSPGTATDTQYF. The V call is TRBV7-9, the J call TRBJ2-3; 7 bases line up with TRBD1. The germline CDR1 and CDR2 sequences are SEHNR and FQNEAQ (reference sequence). V was clipped by 5 bases and J by 2 bases; unmatched bases: 4. The length of the CDR3 is 14 residues.

The chain has TRBV11-1 and TRBJ2-1; D is possibly TRBD2 (6 bases). CDR3 length equals 13 residues. Germline V gene sequence: CDR1 SGHAT, CDR2 FQDESV (reference sequence). Trimming removed 5 bases from V and 6 bases from J, with 11 bases in between. The CDR3 loop reads CASSTIGGNEQFF. In DNA form, the CDR3 reads TGTGCCAGCAGCACGATCGGGGGCAATGAGCAGTTCTTC.

This clone was found a few times. This chain joins TRBV4-1 and TRBJ2-3; D unclear. CDR3 size: 11 residues. CDR1 and CDR2 (germline): MGHRA, YSYEKL. V dropped 5 bases and J dropped 3 bases, with 3 bases sitting between them. The CDR3 spells CASSTTDTQYF. The CDR3 DNA follows: TGCGCCAGCAGCACTACAGATACGCAGTATTTT.

This clone was seen just once. The chain has TRBV4-3 and TRBJ1-4; D is uncertain. Trimming removed 4 bases from V and 4 bases from J, with 13 bases in between. The CDR3 is 15 amino acids. The germline V gene encodes CDR1 LGHNA and CDR2 YSLEER. CDR3 nucleotides: TGCGCCAGCAGCCGAGGCAGAGACGTTAATGAAAAACTGTTTTTT. It specifies CASSRGRDVNEKLFF.

The chain recombines TRBV28 with TRBJ2-7; TRBD1 matches at 9 bases. Trimming at V came to 7 bases and at J to 1 base, leaving 5 bases not matched to a gene. CDR1 and CDR2 from the germline V gene are MDHEN and SYDVKM. The CDR3 has 14 amino acids. In nucleotides, the CDR3 is TGTGCCAGCACCGCCGGGACAGGGTCCTACGAGCAGTACTTC. This translates into CASTAGTGSYEQYF.